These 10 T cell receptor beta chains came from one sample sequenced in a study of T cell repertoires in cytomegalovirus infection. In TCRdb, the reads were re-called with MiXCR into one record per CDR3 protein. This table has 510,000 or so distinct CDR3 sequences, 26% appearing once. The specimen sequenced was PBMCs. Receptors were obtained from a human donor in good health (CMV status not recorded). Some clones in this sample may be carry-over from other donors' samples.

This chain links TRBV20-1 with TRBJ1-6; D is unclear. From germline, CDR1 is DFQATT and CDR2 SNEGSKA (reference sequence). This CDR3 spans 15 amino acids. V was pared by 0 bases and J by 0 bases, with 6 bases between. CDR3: CSAREYSSYNSPLHF. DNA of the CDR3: TGCAGTGCTAGAGAATACAGCTCCTATAATTCACCCCTCCACTTT.

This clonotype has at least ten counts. The CDR3 DNA reads as TGTGCCAGCAGCTTAGTCCATGTGGGCAGGGGGCACGGGACTGAAGCTTTCTTT. Residues: CASSLVHVGRGHGTEAFF. The J gene is TRBJ1-1, the V gene TRBV7-9; 8 bases map to TRBD1. CDR3 size: 18 residues. CDR1 and CDR2 from the germline V gene are SEHNR and FQNEAQ (reference sequence). The trim removed 1 base at V and 5 bases at J, leaving 15 bases unmatched.

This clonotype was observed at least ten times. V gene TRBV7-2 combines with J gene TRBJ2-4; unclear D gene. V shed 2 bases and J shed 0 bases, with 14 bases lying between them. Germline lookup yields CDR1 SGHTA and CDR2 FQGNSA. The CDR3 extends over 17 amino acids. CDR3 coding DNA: TGTGCCAGCAGCTTAACGCCCAGCGAAACAGCCAAAAACATTCAGTACTTC. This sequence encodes CASSLTPSETAKNIQYF.

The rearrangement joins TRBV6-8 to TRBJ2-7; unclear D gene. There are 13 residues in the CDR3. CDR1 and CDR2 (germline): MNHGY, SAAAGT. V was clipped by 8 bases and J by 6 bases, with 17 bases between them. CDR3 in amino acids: CASASSLRGEQYV. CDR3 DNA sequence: TGTGCCAGCGCTTCTAGTTTGCGAGGCGAGCAGTACGTC.

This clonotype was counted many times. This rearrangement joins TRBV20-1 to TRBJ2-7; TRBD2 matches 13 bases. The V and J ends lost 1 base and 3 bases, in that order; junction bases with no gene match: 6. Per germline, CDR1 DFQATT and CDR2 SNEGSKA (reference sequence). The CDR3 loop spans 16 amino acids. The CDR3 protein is CSARGSGLAGSYEQYV. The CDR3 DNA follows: TGCAGTGCTAGAGGGTCGGGACTAGCGGGGAGCTACGAGCAGTACGTC.

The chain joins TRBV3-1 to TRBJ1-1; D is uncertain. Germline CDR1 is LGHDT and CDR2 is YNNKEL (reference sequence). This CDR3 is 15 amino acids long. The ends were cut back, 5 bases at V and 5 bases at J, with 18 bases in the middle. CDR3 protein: CASSFRWSLGTEAFF. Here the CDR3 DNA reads TGTGCCAGCAGCTTCCGATGGAGTTTGGGGACTGAAGCTTTCTTT. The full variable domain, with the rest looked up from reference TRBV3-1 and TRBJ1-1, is DTAVSQTPKYLVTQMGNDKSIKCEQNLGHDTMYWYKQDSKKFLKIMFSYNNKELIINETVPNRFSPKSPDKAHLNLHINSLELGDSAVYFCASSFRWSLGTEAFFGQGTRLTVV.

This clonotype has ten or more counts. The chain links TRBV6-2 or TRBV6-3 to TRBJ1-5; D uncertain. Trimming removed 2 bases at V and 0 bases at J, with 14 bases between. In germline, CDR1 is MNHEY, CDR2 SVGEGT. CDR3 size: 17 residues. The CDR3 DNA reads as TGTGCCAGCAGTTACGTCCTAAATACTTATAGCAATCAGCCCCAGCATTTT. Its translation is CASSYVLNTYSNQPQHF.

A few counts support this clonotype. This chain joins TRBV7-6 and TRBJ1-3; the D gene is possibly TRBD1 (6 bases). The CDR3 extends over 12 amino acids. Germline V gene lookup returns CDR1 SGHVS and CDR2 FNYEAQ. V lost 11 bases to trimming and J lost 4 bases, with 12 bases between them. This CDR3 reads CACGGAGNTIYF. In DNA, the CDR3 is TGTGCCTGCGGGGGGGCAGGAAACACCATATATTTT.

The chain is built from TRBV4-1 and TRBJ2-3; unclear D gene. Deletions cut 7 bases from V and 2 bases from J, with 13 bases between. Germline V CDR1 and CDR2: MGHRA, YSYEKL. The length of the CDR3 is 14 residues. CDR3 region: CASTPRMSTDTQYF. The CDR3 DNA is TGCGCCAGCACCCCTCGGATGTCCACAGATACGCAGTATTTT.

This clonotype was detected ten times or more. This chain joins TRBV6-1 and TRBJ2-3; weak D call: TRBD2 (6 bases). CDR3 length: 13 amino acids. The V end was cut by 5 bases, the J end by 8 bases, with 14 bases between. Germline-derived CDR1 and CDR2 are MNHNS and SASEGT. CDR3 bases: TGTGCCAGCAGTCCCCGGAGGGCCGGTACGCAGTATTTT. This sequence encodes CASSPRRAGTQYF.